Listed here are 18 T cell receptor beta chains from one sample, sequenced in a study of blood T cell repertoires in COVID-19 (dated by TCRdb to the early 2020s). The library was built by means of the immunoSEQ multiplex PCR assay. This is the immuneACCESS table as TCRdb keeps it, with only in-frame sequences that have V and J called. A part of the clones is gone; compared with another copy, unresolved V genes explain less than half, and the rest is unexplained. Recorded for this sample are about 180,000 clones; roughly nine tenths of them occurred a single time. The ten largest make up about 1.9% of the sample. The specimen was peripheral blood. Receptor source: a man between 18 and 29 years old who had recovered from COVID-19.

This chain connects TRBV11-3 to TRBJ2-7; 9 bases match TRBD2. J was trimmed by 6 bases and V by 3 bases; bases with no gene match: 6. The CDR3 consists of 14 residues. CDR1 is SGHNT and CDR2 is YENEEA in the germline V gene. The CDR3 reads CASSLGELAGEQYF. The DNA of the CDR3 is TGTGCCAGCAGCTTGGGGGAACTAGCGGGCGAGCAGTACTTC.

The chain uses TRBV24-1 and TRBJ2-1; 7 positions match TRBD1. Germline V gene sequence: CDR1 KGHDR, CDR2 SFDVKD. The junction had 22 bases not matched to a gene; V was cut back by 6 bases and J by 3 bases. CDR3 size: 20 residues. CDR3 region: CATSPEPGGTENPSYNEQFF. CDR3 DNA sequence: TGTGCCACCAGTCCTGAGCCAGGGGGAACCGAGAACCCGAGCTACAATGAGCAGTTCTTC.

The rearrangement joins TRBV6-2 or TRBV6-3 to TRBJ2-4; D is unclear. CDR3 length: 14 residues. Trimming removed 2 bases from V and 0 bases from J, with 5 bases in between. Germline CDR1 reads MNHEY; CDR2 reads SVGEGT. CDR3 protein: CASSYALAKNIQYF. CDR3 coding DNA: TGTGCCAGCAGTTACGCACTAGCCAAAAACATTCAGTACTTC.

This chain connects TRBV2 to TRBJ2-7; 9 bases map to TRBD2. The CDR3 is made up of 14 amino acids. Germline CDR1 and CDR2: SNHLY and FYNNEI. J was trimmed by 0 bases and V by 8 bases; bases with no gene match: 5. The CDR3 loop is CASANSGSSYEQYF. In DNA form, the CDR3 reads TGTGCCAGCGCGAATAGCGGGAGCTCCTACGAGCAGTACTTC.

This chain links TRBV5-4 with TRBJ2-3; D remains ambiguous. Germline V CDR1 and CDR2: SGHNT, YYREEE (reference sequence). Trimming took 0 bases from V and 2 from J, leaving 10 bases between them. The CDR3 extends over 15 amino acids. The DNA of the CDR3 is TGTGCCAGCAGCTTGGACCCCCAGGCCACAGATACGCAGTATTTT. This translates into CASSLDPQATDTQYF. Based on the CDR3 plus reference TRBV5-4 and TRBJ2-3, the full variable domain is ETGVTQSPTHLIKTRGQQVTLRCSSQSGHNTVSWYQQALGQGPQFIFQYYREEENGRGNFPPRFSGLQFPNYSSELNVNALELDDSALYLCASSLDPQATDTQYFGPGTRLTVL.

CDR3 DNA: TGCGCCAGCAGCCAAGTAGCCCAAACCCCCTACGAGCAGTACTTC. It is translated as CASSQVAQTPYEQYF. The V gene is TRBV4-1, the J gene TRBJ2-7; unclear D gene. Germline V lookup: CDR1 MGHRA, CDR2 YSYEKL. With 1 base removed from V and 2 bases from J, the gap between germline ends came to 12 bases. This CDR3 contains 15 residues.

The chain has TRBV27 and TRBJ2-7; D is perhaps TRBD1 (6 bases). The CDR3 length is 15 residues. The germline V and J ends were trimmed by 2 bases and 1 base, with 12 bases remaining between them. The germline CDR1 and CDR2 sequences are MNHEY and SMNVEV (reference sequence). CDR3 sequence (DNA): TGTGCCAGCAGTTTAACACCAGGACAGTCCTACGAGCAGTACTTC. Protein: CASSLTPGQSYEQYF.

This chain joins TRBV5-1 and TRBJ1-2, with unresolved D. The V end was cut by 0 bases, the J end by 4 bases, with 7 bases between. The CDR3 length is 13 residues. Germline loops: CDR1 SGHRS, CDR2 YFSETQ. CDR3 amino acids: CASSLDSGYGYTF. The CDR3 nucleotides read TGCGCCAGCAGCTTGGACAGCGGCTATGGCTACACCTTC.

The chain employs TRBV6-6 and TRBJ1-4, with 7 positions matching TRBD1. The CDR3 contains 15 residues. From germline, CDR1 is MNHNY and CDR2 SVGAGI (reference sequence). The ends lost 2 bases at V and 2 bases at J; junction bases unmatched: 2. The CDR3 loop reads CASSYLTGTNEKLFF. As DNA, the CDR3 is TGTGCCAGCAGTTACCTGACAGGGACTAATGAAAAACTGTTTTTT.

The chain has TRBV19 and TRBJ2-1, with D possibly TRBD2 on 6 matching bases. CDR3 size: 16 residues. The germline CDR1 and CDR2 sequences are LNHDA and SQIVND (reference sequence). V lost 6 bases and J lost 6, with 21 bases in between. This CDR3 reads CASRRRQSQEGNEQFF. CDR3 bases: TGTGCCAGTAGAAGACGCCAGTCTCAGGAGGGCAATGAGCAGTTCTTC.

The chain couples TRBV6-5 to TRBJ1-2; possibly TRBD1 for D (5 bases). CDR3 length: 11 amino acids. V lost 8 bases and J 3 bases, leaving 7 bases between the germline ends. The V gene's germline CDR1 is MNHEY and CDR2 SVGAGI. The CDR3 spells CASGTDYGYTF. CDR3 nucleotide sequence: TGTGCCAGCGGGACTGACTATGGCTACACCTTC.

This chain joins TRBV6-6 and TRBJ2-7; D gene uncertain. The CDR3 totals 12 residues. Trimming shortened V by 2 bases and J by 5 bases, and 7 bases separated the two germline ends. Per the germline V gene, CDR1 is MNHNY and CDR2 is SVGAGI (reference sequence). CDR3 sequence reads: CASSYPYNEQYF. DNA of the CDR3: TGTGCCAGCAGTTACCCGTATAACGAGCAGTACTTC.

This clone occurred once. CDR3 amino acids: CASSYTGQYTDTQYF. In DNA form, the CDR3 reads TGTGCCAGCAGTTATACGGGACAGTACACAGATACGCAGTATTTT. The gene calls are TRBV6-2 or TRBV6-3 and TRBJ2-3, with 7 bases matching TRBD1. The V gene end was trimmed by 3 bases and the J gene end by 2 bases; junction bases not matched to a gene: 5. This CDR3 has 15 amino acids. The germline gives CDR1 MNHEY, CDR2 SVGEGT.

In its sample, this clone was seen once. The chain employs TRBV11-1 and TRBJ2-2; the D gene is possibly TRBD2 (5 bases). The CDR3 totals 15 residues. In germline, CDR1 is SGHAT, CDR2 FQDESV (reference sequence). V gave up 1 base and J gave up 4 bases, with 10 bases separating them. In DNA, the CDR3 is TGTGCCAGCAGCTTAGAGGCTAGCCGCACCGGGGAGCTGTTTTTT. Amino acid sequence: CASSLEASRTGELFF.

The CDR3 DNA follows: TGTGCCAGCACTGGGGGATGGACAGGGCTGGGGGGCTACACCTTC. Protein: CASTGGWTGLGGYTF. The rearrangement joins TRBV6-5 to TRBJ1-2, with 8 positions matching TRBD1. Per germline, CDR1 MNHEY and CDR2 SVGAGI. The CDR3 loop spans 15 amino acids. Trimming cost V 7 bases and J 8 bases; bases outside gene matches: 15.

The chain recombines TRBV10-3 with TRBJ1-1, with TRBD1 matching over 12 bases. J gave up 4 bases and V 7 bases, and 7 bases lay outside the gene matches. Germline assignment: CDR1 ENHRY and CDR2 SYGVKD. The CDR3 is 15 amino acids. The CDR3, as DNA: TGTGCCATCATGGGAGGGACAGGGGGCTCCACTGAAGCTTTCTTT. This translates into CAIMGGTGGSTEAFF.

The V call is TRBV19, the J call TRBJ1-1; 8 bases fit TRBD1. V dropped 1 base and J dropped 7; count of bases not matched to a gene: 11. Germline loops: CDR1 LNHDA, CDR2 SQIVND (reference sequence). CDR3 length: 16 residues. The CDR3 DNA is TGTGCCAGTAGTATAGCTAGCAGGGGGCTTAAAAATGAAGCTTTCTTT. It yields the protein CASSIASRGLKNEAFF.

The rearrangement joins TRBV6-1 to TRBJ1-2; 7 nucleotides match TRBD1. This CDR3 contains 15 residues. Trimming at V came to 5 bases and at J to 10 bases, leaving 16 bases not matched to a gene. Germline CDR1 and CDR2: MNHNS and SASEGT. CDR3 bases: TGTGCCAGCAGTAGACCCGGGACAGAAATAACCGTCTACACCTTC. Amino acid sequence: CASSRPGTEITVYTF.